The present TCR beta chain was sequenced within a study of blood T cell repertoires in COVID-19. At the level of the study: Sites in the United States, Italy and Spain provided acute and convalescent COVID-19 samples.

In assigning cohorts, the study relied on participant-reported clinical history. Two negative PCRs, clearance, or symptom resolution characterized the recovered Cohort 3 donors. As handled by the study authors: For nucleated cells, counts were estimated from reference gene primer amplification. The assay was immunoSEQ multiplex PCR, and TCRdb's table has in-frame clones only and misses some. That table supplies the V and J calls and clone size; D and trimming were determined from the DNA. Found here are roughly 180,000 clones, approximately 81% of them singletons; the top ten hold roughly 18%. V was pared by 0 bases and J by 0 bases, with 8 bases of the junction left unmatched. Germline V gene lookup returns CDR1 SGHTA and CDR2 FQGTGA. The CDR3 runs 18 residues.

The sequenced sample was PBMCs or T cells enriched from blood (not recorded which). The V call is TRBV7-3, the J call TRBJ2-1; 7 bases align to TRBD2. The origin of this receptor is a man between 60 and 75 years old who had recovered from COVID-19. The chain's CDR3 is CASSLTGGKSSSYNEQFF. CDR3 DNA sequence: TGTGCCAGCAGCTTAACGGGGGGGAAGTCCAGCTCCTACAATGAGCAGTTCTTC. The variable domain in full, with the rest retrieved from reference TRBV7-3 and TRBJ2-1, is GAGVSQTPSNKVTEKGKYVELRCDPISGHTALYWYRQSLGQGPEFLIYFQGTGAADDSGLPNDRFFAVRPEGSVSTLKIQRTERGDSAVYLCASSLTGGKSSSYNEQFFGPGTRLTVL.